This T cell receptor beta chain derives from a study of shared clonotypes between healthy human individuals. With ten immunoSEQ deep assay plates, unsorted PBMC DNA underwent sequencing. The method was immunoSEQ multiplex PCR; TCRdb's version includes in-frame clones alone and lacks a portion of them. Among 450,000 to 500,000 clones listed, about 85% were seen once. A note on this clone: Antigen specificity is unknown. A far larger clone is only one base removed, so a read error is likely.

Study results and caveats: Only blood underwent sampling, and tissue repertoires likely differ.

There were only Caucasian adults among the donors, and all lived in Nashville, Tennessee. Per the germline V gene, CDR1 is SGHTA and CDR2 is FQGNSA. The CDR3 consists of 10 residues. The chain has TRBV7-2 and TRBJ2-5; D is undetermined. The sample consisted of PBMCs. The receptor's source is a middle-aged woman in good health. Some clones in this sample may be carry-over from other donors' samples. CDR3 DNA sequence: TGTGCCAGCAGCCAAGAGACCCAGCACTTC. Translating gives CASSQETQHF. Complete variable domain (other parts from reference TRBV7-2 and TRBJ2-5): GAGVSQSPSNKVTEKGKDVELRCDPISGHTALYWYRQSLGQGLEFLIYFQGNSAPDKSGLPSDRFSAERTGGSVSTLTIQRTQQEDSAVYLCASSQETQHFGPGTRLLVL.